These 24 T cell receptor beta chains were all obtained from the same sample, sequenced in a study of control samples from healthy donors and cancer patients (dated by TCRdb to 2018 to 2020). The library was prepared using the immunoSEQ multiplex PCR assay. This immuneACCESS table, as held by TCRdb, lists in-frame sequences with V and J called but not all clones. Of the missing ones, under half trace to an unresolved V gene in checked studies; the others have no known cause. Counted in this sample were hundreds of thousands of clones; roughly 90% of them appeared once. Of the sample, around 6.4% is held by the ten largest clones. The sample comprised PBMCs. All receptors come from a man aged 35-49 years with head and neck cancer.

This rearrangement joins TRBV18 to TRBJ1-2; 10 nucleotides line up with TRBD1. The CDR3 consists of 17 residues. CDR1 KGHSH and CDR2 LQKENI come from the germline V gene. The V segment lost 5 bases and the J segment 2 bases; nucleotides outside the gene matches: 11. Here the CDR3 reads CASSNRDRGLGNYGYTF. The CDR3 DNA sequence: TGTGCCAGCTCAAACCGGGACAGGGGCCTCGGAAACTATGGCTACACCTTC.

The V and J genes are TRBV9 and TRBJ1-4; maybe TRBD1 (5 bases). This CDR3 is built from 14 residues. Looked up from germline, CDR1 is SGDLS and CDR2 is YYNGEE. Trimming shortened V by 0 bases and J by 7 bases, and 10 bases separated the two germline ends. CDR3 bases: TGTGCCAGCAGCGTAGAGGGGACCAGTGAAAAACTGTTTTTT. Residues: CASSVEGTSEKLFF.

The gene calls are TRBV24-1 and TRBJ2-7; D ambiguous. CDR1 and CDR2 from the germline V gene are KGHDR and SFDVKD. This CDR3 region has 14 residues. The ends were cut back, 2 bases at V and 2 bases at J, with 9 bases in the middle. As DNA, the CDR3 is TGTGCCACCAGTGATTCTAACAGCGCCTACGAGCAGTACTTC. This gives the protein CATSDSNSAYEQYF.

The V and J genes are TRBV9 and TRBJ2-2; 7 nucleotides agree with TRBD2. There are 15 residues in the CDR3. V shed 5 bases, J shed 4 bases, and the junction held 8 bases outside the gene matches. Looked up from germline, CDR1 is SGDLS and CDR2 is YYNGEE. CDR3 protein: CASRGAGGGTGELFF. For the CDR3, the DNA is TGTGCCAGCAGGGGCGCCGGCGGGGGCACCGGGGAGCTGTTTTTT. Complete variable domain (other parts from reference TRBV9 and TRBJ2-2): DSGVTQTPKHLITATGQRVTLRCSPRSGDLSVYWYQQSLDQGLQFLIQYYNGEERAKGNILERFSAQQFPDLHSELNLSSLELGDSALYFCASRGAGGGTGELFFGEGSRLTVL.

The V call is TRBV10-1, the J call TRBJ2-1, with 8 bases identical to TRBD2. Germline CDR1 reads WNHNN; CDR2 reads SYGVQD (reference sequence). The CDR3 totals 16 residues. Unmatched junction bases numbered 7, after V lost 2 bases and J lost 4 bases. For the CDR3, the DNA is TGCGCCAGCAGTGAGCGTATAAGCGGGAGTTACAATGAGCAGTTCTTC. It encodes CASSERISGSYNEQFF.

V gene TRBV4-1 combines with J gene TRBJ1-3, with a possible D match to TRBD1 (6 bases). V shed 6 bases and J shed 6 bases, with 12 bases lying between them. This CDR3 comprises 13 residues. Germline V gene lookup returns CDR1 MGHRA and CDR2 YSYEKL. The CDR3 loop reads CASRPRDKNTIYF. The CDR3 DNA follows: TGCGCCAGCAGACCCCGGGACAAAAACACCATATATTTT.

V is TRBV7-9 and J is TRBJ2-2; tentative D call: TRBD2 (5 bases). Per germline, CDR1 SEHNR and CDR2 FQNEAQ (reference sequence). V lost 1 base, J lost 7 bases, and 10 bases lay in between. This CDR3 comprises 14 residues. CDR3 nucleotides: TGTGCCAGCAGCTTAGTTGAGGGAATCGGGGAGCTGTTTTTT. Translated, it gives CASSLVEGIGELFF.

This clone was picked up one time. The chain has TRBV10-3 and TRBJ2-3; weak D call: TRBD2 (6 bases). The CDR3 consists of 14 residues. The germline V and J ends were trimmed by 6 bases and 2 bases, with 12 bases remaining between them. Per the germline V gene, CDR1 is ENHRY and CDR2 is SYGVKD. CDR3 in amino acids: CAIRKTRDTDTQYF. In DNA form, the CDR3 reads TGTGCCATCAGGAAGACTAGGGACACAGATACGCAGTATTTT.

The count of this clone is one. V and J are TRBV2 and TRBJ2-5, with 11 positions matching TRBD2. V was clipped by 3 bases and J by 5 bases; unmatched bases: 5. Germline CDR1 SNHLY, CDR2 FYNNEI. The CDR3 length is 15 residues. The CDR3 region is CASSDLAGGTETQYF. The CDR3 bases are TGTGCCAGCAGTGATCTAGCGGGGGGCACGGAGACCCAGTACTTC.

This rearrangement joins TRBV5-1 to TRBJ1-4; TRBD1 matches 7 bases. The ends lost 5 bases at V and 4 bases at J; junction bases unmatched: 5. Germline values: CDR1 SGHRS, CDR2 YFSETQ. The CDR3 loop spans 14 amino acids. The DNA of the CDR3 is TGCGCCAGCAGACTCAGACAGGGTAATGAAAAACTGTTTTTT. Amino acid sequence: CASRLRQGNEKLFF.

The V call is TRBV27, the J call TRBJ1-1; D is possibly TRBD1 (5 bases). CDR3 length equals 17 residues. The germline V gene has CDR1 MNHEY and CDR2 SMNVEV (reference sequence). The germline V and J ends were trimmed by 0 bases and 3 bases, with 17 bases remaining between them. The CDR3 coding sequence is TGTGCCAGCAGTTTATCGATGAGGGGATCATTGGACACTGAAGCTTTCTTT. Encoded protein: CASSLSMRGSLDTEAFF.

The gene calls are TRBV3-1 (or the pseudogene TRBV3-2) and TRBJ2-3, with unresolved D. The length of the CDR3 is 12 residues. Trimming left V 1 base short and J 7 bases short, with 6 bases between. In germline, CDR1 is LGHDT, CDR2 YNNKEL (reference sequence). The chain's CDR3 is CASSQAENTQYF. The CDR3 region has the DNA TGTGCCAGCAGCCAAGCTGAAAATACGCAGTATTTT.

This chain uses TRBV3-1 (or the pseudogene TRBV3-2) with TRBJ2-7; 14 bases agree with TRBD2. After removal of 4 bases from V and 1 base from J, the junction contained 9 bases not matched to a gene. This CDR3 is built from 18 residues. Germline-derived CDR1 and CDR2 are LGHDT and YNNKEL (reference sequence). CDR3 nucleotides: TGTGCCAGCAGCCGCACGGGACTAGCGGGAGACGTGTCCTACGAGCAGTACTTC. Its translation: CASSRTGLAGDVSYEQYF.

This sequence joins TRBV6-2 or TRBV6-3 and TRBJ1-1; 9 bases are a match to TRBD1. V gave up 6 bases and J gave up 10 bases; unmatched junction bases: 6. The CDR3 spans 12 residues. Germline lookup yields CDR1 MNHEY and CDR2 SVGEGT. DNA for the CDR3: TGTGCCAGCAGCCTCCCGGGACAGGGAGCTTTCTTT. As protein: CASSLPGQGAFF.

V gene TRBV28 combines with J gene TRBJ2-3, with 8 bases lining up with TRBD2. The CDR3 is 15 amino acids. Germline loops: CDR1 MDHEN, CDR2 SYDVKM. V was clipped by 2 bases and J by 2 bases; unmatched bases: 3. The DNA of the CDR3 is TGTGCCAGCAGTTTACCAGCGGGAGCCACAGATACGCAGTATTTT. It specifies CASSLPAGATDTQYF. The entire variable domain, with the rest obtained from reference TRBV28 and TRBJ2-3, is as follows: DVKVTQSSRYLVKRTGEKVFLECVQDMDHENMFWYRQDPGLGLRLIYFSYDVKMKEKGDIPEGYSVSREKKERFSLILESASTNQTSMYLCASSLPAGATDTQYFGPGTRLTVL.

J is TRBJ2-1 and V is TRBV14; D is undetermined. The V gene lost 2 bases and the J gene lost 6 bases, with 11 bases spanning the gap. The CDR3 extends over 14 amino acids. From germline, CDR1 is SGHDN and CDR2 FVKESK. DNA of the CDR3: TGTGCCAGCAGCCAATTTAGGAGCTTCAATGAGCAGTTCTTC. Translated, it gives CASSQFRSFNEQFF.

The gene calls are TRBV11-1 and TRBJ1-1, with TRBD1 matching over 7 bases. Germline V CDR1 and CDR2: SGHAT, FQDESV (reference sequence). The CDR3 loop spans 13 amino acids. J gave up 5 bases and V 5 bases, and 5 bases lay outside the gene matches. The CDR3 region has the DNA TGTGCCAGCAGCCCTGACAGGGCTACTGAAGCTTTCTTT. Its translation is CASSPDRATEAFF.

CDR3 nucleotide sequence: TGTGCCAGCAGTCACAGGACACCACAAGAGACCCAGTACTTC. Its protein is CASSHRTPQETQYF. This sequence joins TRBV6-2 or TRBV6-3 and TRBJ2-5, with a tentative D call TRBD1 (5 bases). The germline gives CDR1 MNHEY, CDR2 SVGEGT. The CDR3 spans 14 residues. V lost 5 bases to trimming and J lost 2 bases, with 12 bases between them.

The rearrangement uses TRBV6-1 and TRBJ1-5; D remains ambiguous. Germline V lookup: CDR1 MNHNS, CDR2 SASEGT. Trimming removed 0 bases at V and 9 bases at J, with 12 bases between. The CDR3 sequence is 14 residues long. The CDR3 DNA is TGTGCCAGCAGTGAAGCCGAAGGATTTAGGCCCCAGCATTTT. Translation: CASSEAEGFRPQHF.

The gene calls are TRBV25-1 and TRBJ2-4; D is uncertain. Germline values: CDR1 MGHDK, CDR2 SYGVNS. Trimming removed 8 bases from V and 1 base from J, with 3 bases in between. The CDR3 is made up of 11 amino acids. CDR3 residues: CASLAKNIQYF. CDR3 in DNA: TGTGCCAGCCTCGCCAAAAACATTCAGTACTTC.

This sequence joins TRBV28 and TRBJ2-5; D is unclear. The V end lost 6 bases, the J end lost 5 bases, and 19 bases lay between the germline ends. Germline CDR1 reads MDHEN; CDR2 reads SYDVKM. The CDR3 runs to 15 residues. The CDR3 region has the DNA TGTGCCAGCAGCCTAAGACTGGAGAGTTGGGAGACCCAGTACTTC. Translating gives CASSLRLESWETQYF.

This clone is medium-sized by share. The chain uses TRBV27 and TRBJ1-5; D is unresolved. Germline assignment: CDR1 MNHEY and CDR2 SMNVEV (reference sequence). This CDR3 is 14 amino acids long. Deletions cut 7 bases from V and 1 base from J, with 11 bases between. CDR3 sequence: CASIPGRSNQPQHF. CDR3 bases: TGTGCCAGCATCCCCGGTCGGAGCAATCAGCCCCAGCATTTT.

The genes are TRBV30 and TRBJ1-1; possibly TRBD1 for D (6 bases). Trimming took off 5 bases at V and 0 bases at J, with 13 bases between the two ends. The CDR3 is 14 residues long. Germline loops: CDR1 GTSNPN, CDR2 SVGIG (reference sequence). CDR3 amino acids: CAWDPGAMNTEAFF. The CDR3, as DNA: TGTGCCTGGGATCCGGGGGCTATGAACACTGAAGCTTTCTTT.

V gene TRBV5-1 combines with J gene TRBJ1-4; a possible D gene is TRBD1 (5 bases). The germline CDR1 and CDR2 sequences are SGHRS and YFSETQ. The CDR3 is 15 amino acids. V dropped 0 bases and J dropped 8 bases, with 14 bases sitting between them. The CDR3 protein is CASSLGIGTAEKLFF. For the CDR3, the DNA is TGCGCCAGCAGCTTGGGCATCGGGACGGCGGAAAAACTGTTTTTT.